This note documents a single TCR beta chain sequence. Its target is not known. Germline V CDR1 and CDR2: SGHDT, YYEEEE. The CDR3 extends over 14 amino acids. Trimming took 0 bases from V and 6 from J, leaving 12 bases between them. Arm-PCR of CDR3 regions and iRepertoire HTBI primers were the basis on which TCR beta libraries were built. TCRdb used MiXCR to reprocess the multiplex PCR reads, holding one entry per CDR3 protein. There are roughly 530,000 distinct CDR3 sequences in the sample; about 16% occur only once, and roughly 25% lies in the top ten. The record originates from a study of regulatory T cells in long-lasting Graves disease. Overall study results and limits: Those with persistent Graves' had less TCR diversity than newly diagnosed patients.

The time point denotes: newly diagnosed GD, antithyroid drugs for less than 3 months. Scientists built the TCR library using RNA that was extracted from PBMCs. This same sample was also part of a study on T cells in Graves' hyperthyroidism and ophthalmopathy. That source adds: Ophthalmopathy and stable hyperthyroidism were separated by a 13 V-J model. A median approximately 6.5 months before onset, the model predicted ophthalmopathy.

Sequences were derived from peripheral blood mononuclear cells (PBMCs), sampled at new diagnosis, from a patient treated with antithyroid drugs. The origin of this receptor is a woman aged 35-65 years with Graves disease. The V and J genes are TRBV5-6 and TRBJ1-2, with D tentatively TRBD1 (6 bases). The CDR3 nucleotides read TGTGCCAGCAGCTTGGGACCGGACAGAAATGGCTACACCTTC. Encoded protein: CASSLGPDRNGYTF.